This T cell receptor beta chain originates from a study of T cell clonotyping in hematopoietic cell transplantation. About the research overall: Pretransplant recipient samples were taken after cytoreduction. Study-wide results and limits: After transplant, recipient diversity fell while pathologically expanded clonotypes grew through day 180.

Clones were read by immunoSEQ multiplex PCR, and TCRdb kept only the in-frame ones, dropping some. The sample includes about 11,000 clones, under 95% seen only once; the top ten take about 13%. Stated time point: recipient sample about 28 days before transplant, after cytoreduction. Samples: about 28 days before transplant, then days 30, 100 and 180 after. To note about this clone: Its antigen is not identified.

The germline V gene encodes CDR1 SEHNR and CDR2 FQNEAQ (reference sequence). CDR3 size: 14 residues. The V gene end was trimmed by 7 bases and the J gene end by 6 bases; junction bases not matched to a gene: 6. The clonotype was recovered from a woman aged 35 to 49 with acute myeloid leukemia. Some clones in this sample may be carry-over from other donors' samples. The rearrangement joins TRBV7-9 to TRBJ1-1; 12 nucleotides agree with TRBD1. Sequencing used peripheral blood mononuclear cells, obtained before stem cell transplant. In DNA, the CDR3 is TGTGCCAGCACAACCGGGACAGGGGGCTCTGAAGCTTTCTTT. It specifies CASTTGTGGSEAFF. Using reference TRBV7-9 and TRBJ1-1 for the parts outside the CDR3, the full variable domain is DTGVSQNPRHKITKRGQNVTFRCDPISEHNRLYWYRQTLGQGPEFLTYFQNEAQLEKSRLLSDRFSAERPKGSFSTLEIQRTEQGDSAMYLCASTTGTGGSEAFFGQGTRLTVV.